This T cell receptor (beta chain) was observed in a study of T cell responses to AZD1222 COVID-19 vaccine. As concerns this clone: Its antigen is as yet unknown.

Germline loops: CDR1 ENHRY, CDR2 SYGVKD. The CDR3 sequence is 12 residues long. With 3 bases removed from V and 2 bases from J, the gap between germline ends came to 5 bases. Study-wide results and caveats: In a largely white British group with more females than males, clonal diversity was possibly underestimated. Following two doses of AZD1222, Spike-specific TCR breadth and depth rose.

Assay used: immunoSEQ multiplex PCR; TCRdb lists only in-frame clones, some missing. There are 250,000 to 300,000 clones in the sample; almost 95% occur only once, and less than 0.65% lies in the top ten. The source of this sequence is an adult who received the AZD1222 COVID-19 vaccine. The rearrangement links TRBV10-3 to TRBJ2-7; no clear D. Source: peripheral blood, taken 28 days after the second AZD1222 dose. The DNA for the CDR3 is TGTGCCATCAGTGAAAATCCCTACGAGCAGTACTTC. Residues: CAISENPYEQYF.